This is a list of T cell receptor beta chains from one sample in a study of cytomegalovirus exposure and HLA in healthy donors. Profiled with immunoSEQ multiplex PCR; TCRdb holds only in-frame clones, not every one. This table holds about 200,000 clones, more than 65% found once. Specimen: PBMCs. The receptor set was obtained from a man over 45 in good health and CMV-seronegative. CDR3s include the opening cysteine and the closing phenylalanine or tryptophan. A D gene is named only where the DNA matches it firmly. The size of a clone is reported for some rows only, either as once, few or many, or as a class for expanded clones.

CDR3aa	CDR3nt	abundance	v_gene	j_gene	d_gene
CASSRWGQDGQETQYF	TGTGCCAGCAGCAGATGGGGACAGGATGGGCAAGAGACCCAGTACTTC	-	TRBV21-1	TRBJ2-5	-
CASSYVVGGGQHGYTF	TGTGCCAGCAGTTACGTAGTGGGCGGCGGGCAGCATGGCTACACCTTC	-	TRBV6-5	TRBJ1-2	-
CASSATSGSFNEQFF	TGTGCCAGCAGCGCTACTAGCGGGTCTTTCAATGAGCAGTTCTTC	few	TRBV9	TRBJ2-1	TRBD2
CASSQAAGVRGNQPQHF	TGCGCCAGCAGCCAAGCAGCCGGGGTACGTGGCAATCAGCCCCAGCATTTT	few	TRBV4-1	TRBJ1-5	-
CASSTLDRGQGNTEAFF	TGTGCCAGTAGTACCCTTGACAGGGGGCAAGGGAACACTGAAGCTTTCTTT	-	TRBV19	TRBJ1-1	TRBD1
CASSDRPSSYEQYF	TGTGCCAGCAGTGACAGGCCGAGCTCCTACGAGCAGTACTTC	-	TRBV6-6	TRBJ2-7	-
CASSPGQGRSYEQYF	TGTGCCAGCAGCCCAGGACAGGGGAGGTCCTACGAGCAGTACTTC	-	TRBV9	TRBJ2-7	TRBD1
CASSVQGLVTGELFF	TGTGCCAGCAGTGTCCAGGGGCTTGTCACCGGGGAGCTGTTTTTT	-	TRBV2	TRBJ2-2	-
CASSEGQVPGEQYF	TGTGCCAGCAGCGAGGGACAGGTACCCGGCGAGCAGTACTTC	once	TRBV9	TRBJ2-7	TRBD1
CASTLTGVRQPQHF	TGTGCCAGCACCCTAACAGGGGTACGGCAGCCCCAGCATTTT	few	TRBV28	TRBJ1-5	TRBD1
CASSLTGGNRAQPQHF	TGTGCCAGCAGTCTGACAGGGGGGAATCGGGCTCAGCCCCAGCATTTT	-	TRBV2	TRBJ1-5	TRBD1
CASSLFSTSGRTASAGELFF	TGCGCCAGCAGCTTGTTTTCTACTAGCGGGAGAACTGCATCGGCCGGGGAGCTGTTTTTT	-	TRBV5-1	TRBJ2-2	TRBD2
CASSPGQGSGKTQYF	TGTGCCAGCAGCCCGGGGCAGGGGTCGGGGAAGACCCAGTACTTC	-	TRBV9	TRBJ2-5	-
CASSSDRHVATKQYF	TGTGCCAGCAGTTCTGACAGGCACGTAGCTACAAAGCAGTACTTC	-	TRBV6-5	TRBJ2-7	-
CASSPDGGAVEQYF	TGTGCCAGCAGTCCGGACGGGGGGGCGGTCGAGCAGTACTTC	-	TRBV14	TRBJ2-7	TRBD2
CASSFSTGGRAPLHF	TGTGCCAGCAGTTTTTCGACAGGGGGAAGGGCACCCCTCCACTTT	-	TRBV27	TRBJ1-6	TRBD1
CASSLEGGNQPQHF	TGTGCCAGCAGTTTAGAGGGGGGCAATCAGCCCCAGCATTTT	-	TRBV28	TRBJ1-5	-
CASSPPGTGANEQYF	TGTGCCAGCAGTCCCCCCGGGACAGGGGCTAACGAGCAGTACTTC	-	TRBV28	TRBJ2-7	TRBD1
CASSLELASYNEQFF	TGTGCCAGCAGCTTAGAGCTAGCTTCTTACAATGAGCAGTTCTTC	-	TRBV7-8	TRBJ2-1	-
CASSPGTGWIGGELFF	TGTGCCAGCAGCCCAGGGACAGGGTGGATCGGCGGGGAGCTGTTTTTT	-	TRBV5-4	TRBJ2-2	TRBD1
CASTGGGDTQYF	TGTGCCAGCACCGGAGGCGGAGATACGCAGTATTTT	-	TRBV19	TRBJ2-3	-
CASSIVGQGAANEQFF	TGTGCCAGTAGTATAGTCGGGCAGGGGGCAGCCAATGAGCAGTTCTTC	-	TRBV19	TRBJ2-1	TRBD1
CASRLGPGQGNQPQHF	TGTGCAAGTCGCTTAGGGCCGGGACAGGGGAATCAGCCCCAGCATTTT	-	TRBV12-2	TRBJ1-5	-
CASSLEMAGSSYEQYF	TGTGCCAGCAGCTTAGAAATGGCGGGGTCCTCCTACGAGCAGTACTTC	-	TRBV7-6	TRBJ2-7	-
CASSLEGTGGVDNEQFF	TGTGCCAGCAGCTTAGAGGGGACAGGGGGAGTCGACAATGAGCAGTTCTTC	-	TRBV7-3	TRBJ2-1	TRBD1
CAWSSGTGKAGELFF	TGTGCCTGGAGTTCCGGGACAGGGAAGGCCGGGGAGCTGTTTTTT	-	TRBV30	TRBJ2-2	TRBD1
CSVAQREGLEQYF	TGCAGCGTTGCTCAGCGGGAGGGTCTCGAGCAGTACTTC	few	TRBV29-1	TRBJ2-7	TRBD2
CASSGSPQETQYF	TGTGCCAGCAGTGGGAGTCCCCAAGAGACCCAGTACTTC	-	TRBV6-5	TRBJ2-5	-
CASSNLGTGNEKLFF	TGTGCCAGCAGTAACCTTGGGACAGGGAACGAAAAACTGTTTTTT	few	TRBV6-1	TRBJ1-4	TRBD1
CASSLRDRVAEAFF	TGTGCCAGCAGCTTGCGAGACAGGGTGGCTGAAGCTTTCTTT	-	TRBV5-4	TRBJ1-1	TRBD1
CASSLTGDSNQPQHF	TGCGCCAGCAGCTTAACAGGGGATAGCAATCAGCCCCAGCATTTT	-	TRBV5-1	TRBJ1-5	TRBD1
CAWSVMGPRGKYF	TGTGCCTGGAGTGTAATGGGGCCCAGGGGAAAATACTTC	-	TRBV30	TRBJ2-7	-
CASSTLGTGARDTQYF	TGTGCCAGTAGTACACTCGGAACGGGAGCTAGAGATACGCAGTATTTT	-	TRBV19	TRBJ2-3	-
CASTRPGTYGYTF	TGTGCCAGCACCCGCCCCGGGACATATGGCTACACCTTC	-	TRBV6-5	TRBJ1-2	-
CATSRIQTSGTYEQYF	TGTGCCACCAGCAGAATCCAGACTAGCGGGACCTACGAGCAGTACTTC	-	TRBV15	TRBJ2-7	TRBD2
CASSLGLGQGAPPLHF	TGCGCCAGCAGCTTGGGTCTCGGGCAGGGGGCTCCACCCCTCCACTTT	-	TRBV5-1	TRBJ1-6	TRBD1
CAISESQGTYNEQFF	TGTGCCATCAGCGAGTCTCAGGGCACCTACAATGAGCAGTTCTTC	-	TRBV10-3	TRBJ2-1	-
CASSPPAGGPRGTGELFF	TGTGCCAGTAGCCCCCCAGCGGGAGGGCCTCGAGGCACCGGGGAGCTGTTTTTT	-	TRBV19	TRBJ2-2	TRBD2
CASSRGQVRAYEQYF	TGTGCCAGCAGCCGGGGACAGGTGAGGGCCTACGAGCAGTACTTC	-	TRBV6-1	TRBJ2-7	TRBD1